The source of this T cell receptor (beta chain) is a study of cytomegalovirus exposure and HLA in healthy donors. Primers: 60 Vbeta forward and 13 Jbeta reverse. Sequencing used immunoSEQ multiplex PCR; TCRdb keeps in-frame clones, though not all of them. Here the sample spans about 86,000 clones, nearly 80% being singletons. To note about this clone: The antigen remains unidentified.

Germline-derived CDR1 and CDR2 are SGDLS and YYNGEE. V was clipped by 0 bases and J by 9 bases; unmatched bases: 1. The CDR3 sequence is 14 residues long. Overall study results and limits: The study flagged roughly 160 TCR beta chains as cytomegalovirus-associated. CMV serostatus was the sole immune exposure data available. When a later analysis was performed, an Asian-associated ancestry cluster reportedly had fewer N-insertions than the 666-donor mean. It was reportedly the case that the classifier diagnosed cytomegalovirus status with high specificity and sensitivity.

The gene calls are TRBV9 and TRBJ2-3; TRBD2 agrees at 13 bases. The sequence was collected from a female donor in good health and CMV-seronegative. Sequencing was done on a sample of PBMCs. CDR3 bases: TGTGCCAGCAGCGTAGAACTAGCGGGGGGGACGCAGTATTTT. Encoded protein: CASSVELAGGTQYF.